Included here is one T cell receptor beta chain sequence, with context. Its antigen is not identified. This PCR relied on a set of 60 Vbeta primers and 13 Jbeta primers. Produced via immunoSEQ multiplex PCR; TCRdb's table is partial and in-frame only. Here the sample spans 130,000 or so clones, approximately 90% being singletons. The CDR3 totals 16 residues. The data were taken from a study of cytomegalovirus exposure and HLA in healthy donors. Broader study findings: Immune exposure information comprised only CMV serostatus. A later analysis reportedly found fewer N-insertions in an Asian-associated ancestry cluster than the roughly 670-donor mean.

The chain carries TRBV21-1 and TRBJ2-1; the table names TRBD2, a call not compared with the DNA. TRBV21-1 is a pseudogene. Sequencing was carried out using PBMCs. The clonotype was recovered from a woman aged 25-40 years in good health and CMV-seronegative. CDR3 in DNA: TGTGCCAGCAGCAAAGAACTAGCGGGAGATCTTTGGGGGCAGTTCTTC. Its translation: CASSKELAGDLWGQFF.